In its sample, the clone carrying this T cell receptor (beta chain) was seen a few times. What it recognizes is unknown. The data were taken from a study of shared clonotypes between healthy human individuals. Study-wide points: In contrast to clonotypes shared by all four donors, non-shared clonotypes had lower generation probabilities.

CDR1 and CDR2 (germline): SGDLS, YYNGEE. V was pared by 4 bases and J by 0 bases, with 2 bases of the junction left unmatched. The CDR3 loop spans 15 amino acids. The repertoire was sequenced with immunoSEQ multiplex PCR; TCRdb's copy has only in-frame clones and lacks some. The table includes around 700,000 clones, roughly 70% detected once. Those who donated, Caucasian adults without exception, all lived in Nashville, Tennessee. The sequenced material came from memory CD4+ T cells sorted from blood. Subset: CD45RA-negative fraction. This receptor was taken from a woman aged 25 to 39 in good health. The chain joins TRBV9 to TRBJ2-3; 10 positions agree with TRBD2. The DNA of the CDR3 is TGTGCCAGCAGCATGACTAGCGGGAGCACAGATACGCAGTATTTT. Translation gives CASSMTSGSTDTQYF.